This T cell receptor beta chain stems from a study of blood T cell repertoires in COVID-19. Libraries were prepared by immunoSEQ multiplex PCR; TCRdb keeps only in-frame clonotypes and omits some of them. The sample yields about 250,000 clones, roughly 85% seen once. The CDR3 has 16 amino acids. Per germline, CDR1 SGHRS and CDR2 YFSETQ. With 0 bases clipped from V and 0 bases from J, the junction kept 5 bases outside the gene matches. The chain combines TRBV5-1 with TRBJ2-7, with 8 bases aligning to TRBD1. The sequence was collected from a woman aged 50 to 65 with acute COVID-19. The sample taken for sequencing was PBMCs or T cells enriched from blood (not recorded which). The CDR3 coding sequence is TGCGCCAGCAGCTTGGGAGACGGGACAGGCTCCTACGAGCAGTACTTC. Amino acids: CASSLGDGTGSYEQYF.